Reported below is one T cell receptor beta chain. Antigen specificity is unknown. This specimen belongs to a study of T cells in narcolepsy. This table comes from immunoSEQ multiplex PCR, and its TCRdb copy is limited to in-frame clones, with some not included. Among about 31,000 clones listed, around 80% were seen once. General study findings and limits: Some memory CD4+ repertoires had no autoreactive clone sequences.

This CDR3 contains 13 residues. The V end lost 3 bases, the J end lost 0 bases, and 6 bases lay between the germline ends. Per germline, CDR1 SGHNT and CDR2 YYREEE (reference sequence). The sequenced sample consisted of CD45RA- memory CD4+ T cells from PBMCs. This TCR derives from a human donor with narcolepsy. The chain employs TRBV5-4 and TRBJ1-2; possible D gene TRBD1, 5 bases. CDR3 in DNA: TGTGCCAGCAGCTCGGGGCCTAACTATGGCTACACCTTC. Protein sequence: CASSSGPNYGYTF.